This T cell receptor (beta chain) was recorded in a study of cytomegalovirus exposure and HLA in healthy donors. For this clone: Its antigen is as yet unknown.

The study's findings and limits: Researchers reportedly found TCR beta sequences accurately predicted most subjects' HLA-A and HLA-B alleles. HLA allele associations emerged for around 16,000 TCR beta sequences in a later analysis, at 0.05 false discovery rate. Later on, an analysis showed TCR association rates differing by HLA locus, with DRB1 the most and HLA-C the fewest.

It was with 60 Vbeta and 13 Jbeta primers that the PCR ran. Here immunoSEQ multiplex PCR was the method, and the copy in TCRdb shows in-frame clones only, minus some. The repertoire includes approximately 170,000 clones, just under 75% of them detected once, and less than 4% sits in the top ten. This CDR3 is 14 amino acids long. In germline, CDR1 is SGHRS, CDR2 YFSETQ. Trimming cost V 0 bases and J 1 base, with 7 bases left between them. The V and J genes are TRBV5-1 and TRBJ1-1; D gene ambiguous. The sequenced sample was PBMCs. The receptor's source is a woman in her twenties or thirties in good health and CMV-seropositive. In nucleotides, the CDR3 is TGCGCCAGCAGCTTGGCCGTCGGGAACACTGAAGCTTTCTTT. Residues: CASSLAVGNTEAFF.